These 16 T cell receptor beta chains were sequenced from one sample in a study of post-analysis software for immune sequencing data. Sequencing libraries made from TCR beta cDNA carried unique molecular identifiers. TCRdb redid the calling of the PCR reads with MiXCR, one entry per CDR3 protein. The sample has approximately 350,000 distinct CDR3 sequences; 30% to 45% are singletons. Their target antigens are unknown. Study conclusions and caveats: When patients were compared with controls, about five TRBV segments were more frequent, TRBV5-6, TRBV5-1 and TRBV20-1 among them.

Specimen: blood. The receptor set was obtained from a girl aged 5-17 years with multiple sclerosis.

This clonotype was seen more than once but under ten times. The chain recombines TRBV6-1 with TRBJ2-3; TRBD1 might be the D (6 bases). CDR3 length: 14 amino acids. The V gene's germline CDR1 is MNHNS and CDR2 SASEGT. V dropped 7 bases and J dropped 0 bases, with 11 bases sitting between them. DNA for the CDR3: TGTGCCAGCATCCGGGGACAAAGCACAGATACGCAGTATTTT. Translation: CASIRGQSTDTQYF.

In this sample, this clonotype turned up a few times. This chain links TRBV21-1 with TRBJ2-7; the D segment call TRBD1 is taken from the table without a DNA check. TRBV21-1 is designated a pseudogene. This CDR3 comprises 19 residues. The CDR3 nucleotides read TGTGCCAGCAGCAAGTTTACCCCTGGGATGGGTAGCGGGCCCTACGAGCAGTACTTC. It yields the protein CASSKFTPGMGSGPYEQYF.

This chain connects TRBV5-1 to TRBJ2-3; a weak D match, TRBD2 (7 bases). With 4 bases removed from V and 1 base from J, the gap between germline ends came to 19 bases. Germline assignment: CDR1 SGHRS and CDR2 YFSETQ. CDR3 length: 17 amino acids. The CDR3 here is CASSPGVGGPGTDTQYF. Here the CDR3 DNA reads TGCGCCAGCAGCCCGGGAGTCGGGGGGCCGGGCACAGATACGCAGTATTTT.

The chain employs TRBV6-2 or TRBV6-3 and TRBJ1-1; the D gene is possibly TRBD1 (5 bases). Looked up from germline, CDR1 is MNHEY and CDR2 is SVGEGT. Trimming left V 2 bases short and J 6 bases short, with 10 bases between. The CDR3 runs to 13 residues. The CDR3 nucleotides read TGTGCCAGCAGTTACGGGGGAAGGGCTGAAGCTTTCTTT. Translated, it gives CASSYGGRAEAFF.

The chain is built from TRBV6-4 and TRBJ1-2, with TRBD1 matching over 7 bases. The ends lost 2 bases at V and 4 bases at J; junction bases unmatched: 4. The CDR3 runs 14 residues. Germline V CDR1 and CDR2: MRHNA, SNTAGT. This CDR3 reads CASSDGPGGYGYTF. For the CDR3, the DNA is TGTGCCAGCAGTGACGGGCCAGGGGGCTATGGCTACACCTTC.

This clonotype showed up just a few times. Written as DNA, the CDR3 is TGCAGCGTTCGTTTAACTAGCGGCGAGACCCAGTACTTC. Encoded protein: CSVRLTSGETQYF. The rearrangement links TRBV29-1 to TRBJ2-5; 8 bases match TRBD2. After removal of 5 bases from V and 5 bases from J, the junction contained 7 bases not matched to a gene. This CDR3 is 13 amino acids long. CDR1 is SQVTM and CDR2 is ANQGSEA in the germline V gene.

This clonotype was observed a handful of times. The J gene is TRBJ1-5, the V gene TRBV7-2, with no clear D. This CDR3 has 13 residues. Trimming stripped 5 bases from V and 3 bases from J, with 8 bases between. Germline-derived CDR1 and CDR2 are SGHTA and FQGNSA. The CDR3 loop is CASSLLLNQPQHF. Written as DNA, the CDR3 is TGTGCCAGCAGCCTGTTACTCAATCAGCCCCAGCATTTT.

This clonotype occurred a few times. V and J are TRBV7-9 and TRBJ1-4; possibly TRBD1 for D (5 bases). V gave up 7 bases and J gave up 8 bases, with 20 bases separating them. The CDR3 is 15 amino acids. Germline V lookup: CDR1 SEHNR, CDR2 FQNEAQ (reference sequence). CDR3 DNA sequence: TGTGCCAGCATCCCCTTGCAGGGCGGTAACGAAAAACTGTTTTTT. It encodes CASIPLQGGNEKLFF.

This clonotype was observed a handful of times. The rearrangement links TRBV20-1 to TRBJ2-5; TRBD2 aligns across 13 bases. V lost 5 bases, J lost 1 base, and 4 bases stayed unmatched. Germline CDR1 reads DFQATT; CDR2 reads SNEGSKA (reference sequence). The CDR3 extends over 15 amino acids. As DNA, the CDR3 is TGCAGTGCTTCCGGACTAGCGGGGGCCCAAGAGACCCAGTACTTC. Translated: CSASGLAGAQETQYF.

This clonotype was seen only a few times. The V call is TRBV7-2, the J call TRBJ2-1; 9 bases map to TRBD2. Germline V gene lookup returns CDR1 SGHTA and CDR2 FQGNSA. Losses at the gene ends were 1 base for V and 4 bases for J; bases not matched to a gene: 5. This CDR3 has 16 amino acids. The CDR3 protein is CASSLGGLARYNEQFF. The CDR3 bases are TGTGCCAGCAGCTTAGGCGGACTAGCGCGATACAATGAGCAGTTCTTC.

The chain uses TRBV20-1 and TRBJ2-1; D remains unclear. The CDR3 extends over 16 amino acids. Germline-derived CDR1 and CDR2 are DFQATT and SNEGSKA (reference sequence). The V end lost 2 bases, the J end lost 4 bases, and 18 bases lay between the germline ends. The CDR3 sequence: CSARRQVLSDYNEQFF. The CDR3 nucleotides read TGCAGTGCTAGACGTCAGGTTTTATCCGATTACAATGAGCAGTTCTTC.

This chain links TRBV12-3 or TRBV12-4 with TRBJ2-7; D gene uncertain. The CDR3 runs to 13 residues. V dropped 6 bases and J dropped 2 bases, with 11 bases sitting between them. CDR3 nucleotides: TGTGCCAGCAGGATGGACGCCACCTACGAGCAGTACTTC. Translated, it gives CASRMDATYEQYF.

The chain is built from TRBV20-1 and TRBJ2-1, with 7 bases that match TRBD2. Germline V CDR1 and CDR2: DFQATT, SNEGSKA (reference sequence). CDR3 length equals 15 residues. Trimming took 6 bases from V and 6 from J; bases not matched to a gene: 14. CDR3 sequence: CSAPALQRGSNEQFF. CDR3 nucleotides: TGCAGTGCCCCGGCCCTCCAGCGGGGCAGCAATGAGCAGTTCTTC.

The V and J genes are TRBV5-5 and TRBJ2-1, with no clear D. Germline CDR1 reads SGHKS; CDR2 reads YYEKEE (reference sequence). CDR3 length: 12 amino acids. V was clipped by 1 base and J by 6 bases, with 5 bases between them. The CDR3 DNA follows: TGTGCCAGCAGCTTGACAGTCAATGAGCAGTTCTTC. Translation: CASSLTVNEQFF.

There are a few counts of this clonotype. This chain uses TRBV13 with TRBJ2-5; D tentatively reads TRBD1 or TRBD2 (5 bases each). V was cut by 2 bases and J by 4 bases, with 17 bases left in between. This CDR3 region has 16 residues. Germline CDR1 reads PRHDT; CDR2 reads FYEKMQ (reference sequence). The DNA for the CDR3 is TGTGCCAGCAGCTTACCCAGGGCCTCACGGGGAGAGACCCAGTACTTC. Residues: CASSLPRASRGETQYF. Variable domain in full (rest from reference TRBV13 and TRBJ2-5): AAGVIQSPRHLIKEKRETATLKCYPIPRHDTVYWYQQGPGQDPQFLISFYEKMQSDKGSIPDRFSAQQFSDYHSELNMSSLELGDSALYFCASSLPRASRGETQYFGPGTRLLVL.

The chain carries TRBV20-1 and TRBJ1-4, with D unclear. The V gene lost 7 bases and the J gene lost 0 bases, with 9 bases spanning the gap. Germline V CDR1 and CDR2: DFQATT, SNEGSKA (reference sequence). The CDR3 spans 13 residues. The CDR3 nucleotides are TGCAGTGTCCAGCCTCCAACTAATGAAAAACTGTTTTTT. Protein sequence: CSVQPPTNEKLFF.